This T cell receptor (beta chain) was documented in a study of T cells after yellow fever vaccination. This clonotype was recorded many times. Its antigen is as yet unknown. A single record per CDR3 protein comes from TCRdb applying MiXCR to the 5' RACE reads. The sample holds 70,000 or so distinct CDR3 sequences, under 6.5% seen once. Broader study findings: Weaker, the secondary response had a peak occurring faster, on day 5 versus 15. Subsequent to the booster, the majority of primary-vaccination clones reappeared (around 96% CD4, roughly 90% CD8).

The CDR3 is 18 residues long. From germline, CDR1 is SNHLY and CDR2 FYNNEI. J gave up 0 bases and V 6 bases, and 13 bases lay outside the gene matches. Sequences were derived from CD4+ T cells sorted from PBMCs, sampled less than 18 days after the first yellow fever vaccination. The V gene is TRBV2, the J gene TRBJ2-1; TRBD2 matches at 8 bases. This TCR was recovered from a man in his late teens or twenties who received the YFV17D yellow fever vaccine. The CDR3 sequence is CASRPQLAVTSSYNEQFF. In DNA form, the CDR3 reads TGTGCCAGCAGACCCCAACTAGCGGTGACTAGCTCCTACAATGAGCAGTTCTTC. The complete variable domain, with remaining parts taken from reference TRBV2 and TRBJ2-1, reads EPEVTQTPSHQVTQMGQEVILRCVPISNHLYFYWYRQILGQKVEFLVSFYNNEISEKSEIFDDQFSVERPDGSNFTLKIRSTKLEDSAMYFCASRPQLAVTSSYNEQFFGPGTRLTVL.